This T cell receptor (beta chain) was sequenced in a study of Ad26.COV2.S vaccination and SARS-CoV-2 variants. Study-wide context: Ad26.COV2.S given intramuscularly, once or twice 56 days apart.

Treatment indicated: roughly 20 received Ad26.COV2.S at low or high dose, single or two shots; roughly 5 received placebo; per-sample allocation not given. All samples were drawn on day 63, counting from the first vaccine or placebo injection. Data came from immunoSEQ multiplex PCR; TCRdb stores just in-frame clones and leaves some out. The top ten clones hold more than 2.5% of a sample with 250,000 to 300,000 clones, around 87% of them seen once. Germline V gives CDR1 LNHDA, CDR2 SQIVND (reference sequence). CDR3 length equals 15 residues. Trimming removed 5 bases from V and 5 bases from J; junction bases left unmatched: 8.

The sequencing used peripheral blood, collected in a trial of Ad26.COV2.S vaccine versus placebo. The sequence was obtained from a person aged 18 to 65 who received the Ad26.COV2.S COVID-19 vaccine or a placebo. The gene calls are TRBV19 and TRBJ2-5; 10 nucleotides match TRBD2. CDR3 amino acids: CASSPLPGLAETQYF. The DNA for the CDR3 is TGTGCCAGTAGTCCCCTACCGGGACTAGCGGAGACCCAGTACTTC.